The rows below give T cell receptor beta chains drawn from one sample of a study of CD8+CD57+ T cells in acquired aplastic anemia. TCRdb fed the reads into MiXCR, producing one record per CDR3 protein. The repertoire holds roughly 160,000 distinct CDR3 sequences, with about 60% as singletons. The specimen was sorted CD4+, CD8+, or CD8+CD57+ T cells (not recorded which) from PBMCs. The receptors derive from a human donor in good health. CDR3s include the opening cysteine and the closing phenylalanine or tryptophan. A D gene is named only where the DNA matches it firmly. Clone sizes are given selectively: once, few, many, or a class where the clone is expanded.

J gene,CDR3 length,D gene,clone size,V gene,CDR3 protein,CDR3 DNA
TRBJ1-5,14,NA,once,TRBV24-1,CATSDPFSNQPQHF,TGTGCCACCAGTGACCCGTTTAGTAATCAGCCCCAGCATTTT
TRBJ1-2,15,NA,NA,TRBV10-3,CAISGGVGVPYGYTF,TGTGCCATCAGTGGGGGGGTTGGGGTCCCCTATGGCTACACCTTC
TRBJ2-5,12,NA,once,TRBV7-9,CASRPDSETQYF,TGTGCCAGCCGACCGGACAGTGAGACCCAGTACTTC
TRBJ2-3,14,TRBD2,NA,TRBV20-1,CSPTSGASTDTQYF,TGCAGTCCCACTAGCGGCGCTAGCACAGATACGCAGTATTTT
TRBJ2-7,13,NA,NA,TRBV6-5,CASNAADPYEQYF,TGTGCCAGCAATGCGGCAGACCCTTACGAGCAGTACTTC
TRBJ2-5,14,TRBD1,once,TRBV7-7,CASSLGRDRETQYF,TGTGCTAGCAGCTTGGGTCGGGACAGGGAGACCCAGTACTTC
TRBJ1-4,15,TRBD1,NA,TRBV12-3/TRBV12-4,CASSPGQGGSEKLFF,TGTGCCAGCAGTCCTGGACAGGGTGGTTCCGAAAAACTGTTTTTT
TRBJ1-1,15,NA,NA,TRBV19,CASSIPAGIGTEAFF,TGTGCCAGTAGTATCCCGGCGGGGATAGGCACTGAAGCTTTCTTT
TRBJ2-1,14,TRBD2,NA,TRBV10-2,CASRGSSGYNEQFF,TGCGCCAGCAGGGGGTCTAGCGGCTACAATGAGCAGTTCTTC
TRBJ2-1,16,TRBD2,NA,TRBV7-1,CASSSAGGTNYNEQFF,TGTGCCAGCAGCTCAGCGGGGGGGACTAACTACAATGAGCAGTTCTTC
TRBJ2-5,16,NA,NA,TRBV20-1,CSAKRLGGRDQETQYF,TGCAGTGCTAAAAGACTAGGGGGCCGTGACCAAGAGACCCAGTACTTC
TRBJ1-4,13,NA,NA,TRBV20-1,CSATRGKREKLFF,TGCAGTGCTACCCGGGGCAAGAGGGAAAAACTGTTTTTT
TRBJ1-5,14,TRBD1,NA,TRBV19,CVGRWTGGNQPQHF,TGTGTCGGTAGGTGGACAGGGGGCAATCAGCCCCAGCATTTT
TRBJ1-5,15,NA,many,TRBV12-3/TRBV12-4,CASSSNRDFGQPQHF,TGTGCCAGCAGCTCCAACCGGGACTTTGGGCAGCCCCAGCATTTT
TRBJ2-7,14,NA,many,TRBV7-8,CASSSSRNFNEQYF,TGTGCCAGCAGCTCTAGTAGAAACTTCAACGAGCAGTACTTC
TRBJ2-2,15,TRBD2,few,TRBV28,CASSLLSGKIGELFF,TGTGCCAGCAGTTTACTTAGCGGGAAAATCGGGGAGCTGTTTTTT
TRBJ2-1,16,NA,many,TRBV5-8,CASSLVPSAHYNEQFF,TGTGCCAGCAGCTTGGTCCCTAGCGCTCACTACAATGAGCAGTTCTTC
TRBJ1-1,16,TRBD1,few,TRBV7-8,CASSLPLQGAETEAFF,TGTGCCAGCAGCCTGCCCCTACAGGGGGCAGAGACTGAAGCTTTCTTT
TRBJ2-7,15,NA,NA,TRBV20-1,CSASSSRDRTYEQYF,TGCAGTGCCAGCAGTTCCCGGGACCGCACCTACGAGCAGTACTTC
TRBJ2-2,16,TRBD1,many,TRBV19,CASSIVGDRMTGELFF,TGTGCCAGTAGTATAGTCGGGGACAGGATGACCGGGGAGCTGTTTTTT
TRBJ2-2,19,TRBD2,many,TRBV7-9,CASSSPSGRLAGSTGELFF,TGTGCCAGCAGCTCCCCTAGCGGTAGGCTAGCGGGAAGTACCGGGGAGCTGTTTTTT
TRBJ2-7,12,NA,many,TRBV20-1,CSARHGSYEQYF,TGCAGTGCTAGACACGGATCCTACGAGCAGTACTTC
TRBJ2-7,13,TRBD1,NA,TRBV20-1,CSAPGTGSNEQYF,TGCAGTGCTCCCGGGACAGGGTCTAACGAGCAGTACTTC
TRBJ2-5,16,NA,once,TRBV24-1,CATSDQTDTTGKTQYF,TGTGCCACCAGTGACCAAACCGACACGACGGGAAAGACCCAGTACTTC
TRBJ2-7,14,TRBD2,NA,TRBV7-2,CASSRTRVTYEQYF,TGTGCCAGCAGCCGGACTAGGGTCACATACGAGCAGTACTTC
TRBJ2-7,14,TRBD1,NA,TRBV5-4,CASSLQGEYYEQYF,TGTGCCAGCAGCCTCCAGGGGGAATACTACGAGCAGTACTTC
TRBJ2-3,13,NA,NA,TRBV7-8,CASSPQATDTQYF,TGTGCCAGCAGCCCCCAGGCCACAGATACGCAGTATTTT
TRBJ2-3,19,TRBD2,many,TRBV7-9,CASSPRSGTSGRYTDTQYF,TGTGCCAGCAGCCCGCGATCCGGGACTAGCGGACGGTACACAGATACGCAGTATTTT
TRBJ2-5,13,TRBD1,NA,TRBV2,CASGPGTAETQYF,TGTGCCAGCGGTCCCGGGACAGCGGAGACCCAGTACTTC
TRBJ1-1,12,NA,NA,TRBV19,CASMGQNTEAFF,TGTGCCAGTATGGGACAGAACACTGAAGCTTTCTTT
TRBJ2-1,15,NA,NA,TRBV20-1,CSANNRESPNNEQFF,TGCAGTGCCAATAACAGGGAATCCCCTAACAATGAGCAGTTCTTC
TRBJ2-3,12,NA,many,TRBV11-2,CASFSVGDTQYF,TGTGCCAGCTTCTCGGTGGGAGATACGCAGTATTTT
TRBJ2-7,14,NA,NA,TRBV7-9,CASSLAQGWYEQYF,TGTGCCAGCAGCTTAGCTCAGGGATGGTACGAGCAGTACTTC
TRBJ2-7,14,NA,NA,TRBV7-2,CASRFGTGTYEQHF,NA
TRBJ2-5,15,NA,NA,TRBV2,CASRRVEGAGETQYF,TGTGCCAGCAGGCGGGTGGAAGGGGCAGGGGAGACCCAGTACTTC
TRBJ1-2,15,NA,NA,TRBV7-9,CASSAGEDEVYGYTF,TGTGCCAGCAGCGCGGGGGAGGACGAGGTCTATGGCTACACCTTC
TRBJ2-7,16,NA,NA,TRBV19,CASSARHQPSSYEQYF,TGTGCCAGTAGTGCACGACACCAGCCCAGCTCCTACGAGCAGTACTTC
TRBJ1-1,17,NA,NA,TRBV9,CASSVGRGSAGNTEAFF,TGTGCCAGCAGCGTCGGCAGGGGATCGGCTGGAAACACTGAAGCTTTCTTT
TRBJ2-1,16,TRBD1,NA,TRBV20-1,CSARGDREGSYNEQFF,TGCAGTGCTAGAGGGGACAGGGAGGGCTCCTACAATGAGCAGTTCTTC
TRBJ2-1,17,NA,NA,TRBV20-1,CSASTMNPSGSLNEQFF,TGCAGTGCCAGCACCATGAACCCGTCGGGCTCCCTCAATGAGCAGTTCTTC
TRBJ1-1,14,TRBD1,many,TRBV7-2,CASSLEGQGIGAFF,TGTGCCAGCAGCTTAGAAGGACAGGGGATTGGAGCTTTCTTT
TRBJ1-1,11,NA,NA,TRBV7-9,CASSLNGEAFF,TGTGCCAGCAGCTTAAATGGGGAAGCTTTCTTT
TRBJ2-7,19,TRBD2,NA,TRBV7-9,CASSLGLAGGSRHIYEQYF,TGTGCCAGCAGCTTAGGACTAGCGGGGGGTTCACGGCACATCTACGAGCAGTACTTC
TRBJ2-7,14,TRBD1,NA,TRBV20-1,CSARIRDRGPLEYF,TGCAGTGCTAGAATCAGGGACAGGGGGCCCCTGGAGTACTTC
TRBJ1-6,13,NA,NA,TRBV2,CASSGPGSSPLHF,TGTGCCAGCAGTGGGCCAGGGTCTTCACCCCTCCACTTT
TRBJ2-5,16,NA,once,TRBV24-1,CATSGHQKGYQETQYF,TGTGCCACCAGTGGCCACCAAAAGGGGTACCAAGAGACCCAGTACTTC
TRBJ2-3,14,NA,NA,TRBV19,CASRSRVSTDTQYF,TGTGCCAGTAGGAGTAGGGTTAGCACAGATACGCAGTATTTT
TRBJ2-7,14,NA,NA,TRBV10-1,CASSEGSSIYEQYF,TGCGCCAGCAGTGAGGGGTCGTCGATCTACGAGCAGTACTTC
TRBJ2-2,12,NA,NA,TRBV7-9,CASTRSTGELFF,TGTGCCAGCACCAGATCCACCGGGGAGCTGTTTTTT